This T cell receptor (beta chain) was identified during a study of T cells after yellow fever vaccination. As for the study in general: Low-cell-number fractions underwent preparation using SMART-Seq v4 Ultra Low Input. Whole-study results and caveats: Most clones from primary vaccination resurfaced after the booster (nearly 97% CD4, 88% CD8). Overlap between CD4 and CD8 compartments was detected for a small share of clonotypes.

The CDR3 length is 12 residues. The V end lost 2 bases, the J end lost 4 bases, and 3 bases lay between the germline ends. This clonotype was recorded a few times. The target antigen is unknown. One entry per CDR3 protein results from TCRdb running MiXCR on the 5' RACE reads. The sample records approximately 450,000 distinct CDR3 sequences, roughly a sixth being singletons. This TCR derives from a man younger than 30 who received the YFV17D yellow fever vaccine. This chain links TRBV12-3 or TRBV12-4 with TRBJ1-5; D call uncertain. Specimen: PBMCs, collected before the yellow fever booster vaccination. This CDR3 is CASSLKNQPQHF. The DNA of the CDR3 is TGTGCCAGCAGTTTAAAGAATCAGCCCCAGCATTTT.